This TCR beta chain was recorded in a study of blood T cells in healthy people across ages. Whole-study context: The template switching approach captured approximately one barcoded beta molecule for every two T cells. Broader study findings: The study lacked donor CMV status, which possibly confounded expanded clonotype changes.

With a J-beta primer mix and a sample-barcoded 5' primer, a second PCR ran about 7 to 11 cycles. Each cDNA was tagged by a template-switch adaptor containing 12 random nucleotides. Each CDR3 protein is one row after TCRdb ran MiXCR on the 5' RACE reads. The data show about 1,400,000 distinct CDR3 sequences, with around 39% seen just once and around 8% held by the top ten. This clonotype was found a few times. Its matching antigen is unknown. Every sample had a minimum of 7 million PBMCs isolated. The CDR3 covers 14 residues. Per the germline V gene, CDR1 is MGHRA and CDR2 is YSYEKL. V was trimmed by 4 bases and J by 3 bases, leaving 10 bases between them.

This sequence was found in a woman aged 18-29 years in good health. The sequenced sample was blood. V usage is TRBV4-1 and J usage is TRBJ1-5; D uncertain. The CDR3 DNA follows: TGCGCCAGCAGCCGAGGTCCATACAATCAGCCCCAGCATTTT. This sequence encodes CASSRGPYNQPQHF.